The 14 T cell receptor beta chains given below trace back to one sample, sequenced in a study of shared clonotypes between healthy human individuals. Assay used: immunoSEQ multiplex PCR; TCRdb lists only in-frame clones, some missing. The sample carries 2.3 million or so clones, over 90% recorded once. The sample was naive CD4+ T cells from PBMCs. Subset of the sample: CD45RA+ positively selected. The receptors come from a man between 18 and 29 years old in good health. Some clones in this sample may be carry-over from other donors' samples.

This clone was detected only a few times. This chain links TRBV6-1 with TRBJ1-1; 7 bases match TRBD1. This CDR3 has 15 residues. The ends lost 4 bases at V and 5 bases at J; junction bases unmatched: 10. Germline-derived CDR1 and CDR2 are MNHNS and SASEGT. The CDR3 DNA is TGTGCCAGCAGTGCCCGACAGGGTATGGGGACTGAAGCTTTCTTT. Translated: CASSARQGMGTEAFF.

The rearrangement links TRBV6-1 to TRBJ1-5; 8 bases align to TRBD1. The CDR3 contains 14 residues. The V gene's germline CDR1 is MNHNS and CDR2 SASEGT. V was clipped by 6 bases and J by 1 base; unmatched bases: 2. The CDR3 nucleotides are TGTGCCAGCAGGGACAGGGAGAGCAATCAGCCCCAGCATTTT. Residues: CASRDRESNQPQHF.

The chain uses TRBV19 and TRBJ1-4; tentatively, D is TRBD1 (5 bases). Trimming took 3 bases from V and 8 from J, leaving 13 bases between them. The CDR3 sequence is 14 residues long. CDR1 and CDR2 (germline): LNHDA, SQIVND (reference sequence). DNA for the CDR3: TGTGCCAGTAGTATCAGGGACCCCAGGGAAAAACTGTTTTTT. Translating gives CASSIRDPREKLFF.

The gene calls are TRBV25-1 and TRBJ2-1, with D possibly matching TRBD1 (6 bases). V was clipped by 3 bases and J by 4 bases, with 10 bases between them. The germline gives CDR1 MGHDK, CDR2 SYGVNS. This CDR3 spans 14 amino acids. The CDR3 nucleotides are TGTGCCAGCAGTGAGGGGGACACATACAATGAGCAGTTCTTC. This gives the protein CASSEGDTYNEQFF. Based on the CDR3 plus reference TRBV25-1 and TRBJ2-1, the full variable domain is EADIYQTPRYLVIGTGKKITLECSQTMGHDKMYWYQQDPGMELHLIHYSYGVNSTEKGDLSSESTVSRIRTEHFPLTLESARPSHTSQYLCASSEGDTYNEQFFGPGTRLTVL.

This clone has only one observation. This rearrangement joins TRBV5-1 to TRBJ1-1; 7 positions agree with TRBD1. V dropped 3 bases and J dropped 4; count of bases not matched to a gene: 6. CDR1 SGHRS and CDR2 YFSETQ come from the germline V gene. CDR3 length: 14 residues. The CDR3 bases are TGCGCCAGCAGCTATGAACAGGGGTCCACTGAAGCTTTCTTT. Protein: CASSYEQGSTEAFF.

This clone was counted a single time. The chain recombines TRBV2 with TRBJ1-5, with 8 nucleotides matching TRBD1. The CDR3 is 15 residues long. Germline CDR1 SNHLY, CDR2 FYNNEI. V lost 3 bases to trimming and J lost 4 bases; unmatched junction nucleotides: 5. CDR3 in DNA: TGTGCCAGCAGTGAGACGACAGGGGCAAATCAGCCCCAGCATTTT. Its translation is CASSETTGANQPQHF.

This clone was observed once. The chain recombines TRBV5-4 with TRBJ1-1; 12 bases are a match to TRBD1. The CDR3 is 16 residues long. J lost 7 bases, V lost 4 bases, and 11 bases had no gene match. Germline lookup yields CDR1 SGHNT and CDR2 YYREEE (reference sequence). CDR3 sequence reads: CASSLPGQGARGEAFF. Here the CDR3 DNA reads TGTGCCAGCAGCCTCCCGGGACAGGGGGCAAGAGGTGAAGCTTTCTTT.

The chain combines TRBV9 with TRBJ2-2, with D hard to call. Trimming removed 3 bases from V and 6 bases from J, with 15 bases in between. Germline CDR1 is SGDLS and CDR2 is YYNGEE. The CDR3 is 15 residues long. CDR3 protein: CASSGEISVAGELFF. The CDR3 nucleotides read TGTGCCAGCAGCGGTGAAATCTCGGTCGCCGGGGAGCTGTTTTTT.

The CDR3 here is CASSIRLAGGIGTQYF. The CDR3 nucleotides read TGTGCCAGTAGTATACGACTAGCGGGAGGGATTGGGACCCAGTACTTC. The chain joins TRBV19 to TRBJ2-5, with 14 bases fitting TRBD2. With V trimmed by 2 bases and J by 7 bases, 6 bases remained unmatched. Germline V gene sequence: CDR1 LNHDA, CDR2 SQIVND (reference sequence). The CDR3 totals 16 residues.

The CDR3 sequence: CASSPQLAGAATGELFF. CDR3 bases: TGTGCCAGCTCACCACAACTAGCGGGGGCCGCCACCGGGGAGCTGTTTTTT. V gene TRBV18 combines with J gene TRBJ2-2, with 11 bases matching TRBD2. The length of the CDR3 is 17 residues. V was pared by 1 base and J by 4 bases, with 5 bases of the junction left unmatched. The germline V gene has CDR1 KGHSH and CDR2 LQKENI.

J is TRBJ1-5 and V is TRBV29-1, with D tentatively TRBD1 (5 bases). The CDR3 spans 16 residues. CDR1 is SQVTM, CDR2 ANQGSEA, per germline. V lost 6 bases and J 6 bases, leaving 24 bases between the germline ends. The CDR3 DNA reads TGCAGCGTCCCGAAAGTAGGGGAGTTTTGCACTCAGCCCCAGCATTTT. Translating gives CSVPKVGEFCTQPQHF.

This chain joins TRBV7-3 and TRBJ2-1; the match to TRBD2 covers 7 bases. This CDR3 comprises 16 residues. Germline V gene data show CDR1 as SGHTA and CDR2 as FQGTGA. Trimming removed 5 bases from V and 2 bases from J; junction bases left unmatched: 9. The CDR3 DNA is TGTGCCAGCAGCCCAAGTAGCGGGCCCCCCTACAATGAGCAGTTCTTC. Translated, it gives CASSPSSGPPYNEQFF.

Points on this clone: The sample holds other DNA sequences that translate to the same CDR3. V gene TRBV2 combines with J gene TRBJ1-4, with a possible D match to TRBD1 (6 bases). Deletions cut 4 bases from V and 5 bases from J, with 8 bases between. Germline V gene data show CDR1 as SNHLY and CDR2 as FYNNEI. The CDR3 contains 13 residues. In nucleotides, the CDR3 is TGTGCCAGCAGTGGGCAGGGGAATGAAAAACTGTTTTTT. Its translation is CASSGQGNEKLFF.

The chain employs TRBV21-1 and TRBJ2-2; TRBD1, as called in the table, went unchecked against the DNA. TRBV21-1 is a known pseudogene. The CDR3 has 15 amino acids. CDR3 amino acids: CASSSGTGYTGELFF. CDR3 bases: TGTGCCAGCAGCAGCGGGACAGGGTACACCGGGGAGCTGTTTTTT.